The present TCR beta chain was sequenced within a study of blood T cell repertoires in COVID-19. Trimming removed 1 base from V and 3 bases from J; junction bases left unmatched: 6. Germline values: CDR1 SGHNT, CDR2 YYREEE (reference sequence). This CDR3 is 16 amino acids long. Assay: immunoSEQ multiplex PCR; the TCRdb copy retains only in-frame clones and omits some. The sample holds under 150,000 clones; about 70% are singletons and the top ten take roughly 13%. The TCR comes from a man older than 75 with acute or convalescent COVID-19. Material: peripheral blood. This chain uses TRBV5-4 with TRBJ2-2; 7 bases line up with TRBD1. The chain's CDR3 is CASSLSPTGDTGELFF. CDR3 DNA sequence: TGTGCCAGCAGCTTGAGCCCTACAGGGGACACCGGGGAGCTGTTTTTT.